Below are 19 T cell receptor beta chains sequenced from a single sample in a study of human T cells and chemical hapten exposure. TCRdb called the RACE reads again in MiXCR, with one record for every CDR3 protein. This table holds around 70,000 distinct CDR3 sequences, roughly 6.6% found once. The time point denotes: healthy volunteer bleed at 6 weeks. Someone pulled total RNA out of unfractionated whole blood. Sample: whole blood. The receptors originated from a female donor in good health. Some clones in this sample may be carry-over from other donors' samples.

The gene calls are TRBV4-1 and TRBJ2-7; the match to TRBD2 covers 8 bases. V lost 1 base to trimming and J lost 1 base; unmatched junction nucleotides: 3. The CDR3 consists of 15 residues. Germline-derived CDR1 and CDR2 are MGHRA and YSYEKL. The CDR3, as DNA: TGCGCCAGCAGCCAAGGACTAGCGCCATCCTACGAGCAGTACTTC. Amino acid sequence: CASSQGLAPSYEQYF.

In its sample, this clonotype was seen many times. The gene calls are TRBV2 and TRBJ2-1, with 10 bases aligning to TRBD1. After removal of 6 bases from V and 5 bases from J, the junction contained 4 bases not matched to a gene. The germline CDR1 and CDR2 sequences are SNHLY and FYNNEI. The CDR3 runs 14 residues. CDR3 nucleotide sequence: TGTGCCAGCAGCGGGACAGGGGCGCACAATGAGCAGTTCTTC. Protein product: CASSGTGAHNEQFF.

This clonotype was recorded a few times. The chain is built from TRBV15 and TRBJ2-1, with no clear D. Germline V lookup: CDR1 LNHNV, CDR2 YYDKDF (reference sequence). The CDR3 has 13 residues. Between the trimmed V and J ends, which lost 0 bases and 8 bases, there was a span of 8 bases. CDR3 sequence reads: CATSRDSRDEQFF. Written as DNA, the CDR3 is TGTGCCACCAGCAGAGACAGCCGCGATGAGCAGTTCTTC.

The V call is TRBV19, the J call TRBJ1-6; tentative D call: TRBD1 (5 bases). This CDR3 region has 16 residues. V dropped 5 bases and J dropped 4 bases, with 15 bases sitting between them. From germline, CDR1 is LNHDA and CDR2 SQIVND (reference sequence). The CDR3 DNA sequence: TGTGCCAGTAGTCTCACCGGGACGGCTTATAATTCACCCCTCCACTTT. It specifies CASSLTGTAYNSPLHF.

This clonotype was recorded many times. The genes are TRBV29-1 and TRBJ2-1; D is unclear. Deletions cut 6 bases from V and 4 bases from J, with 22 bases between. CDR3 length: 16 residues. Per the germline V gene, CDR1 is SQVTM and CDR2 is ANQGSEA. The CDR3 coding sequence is TGCAGCGTGGCTAAAATAGGGTCAGTGAAGTACAATGAGCAGTTCTTC. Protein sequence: CSVAKIGSVKYNEQFF.

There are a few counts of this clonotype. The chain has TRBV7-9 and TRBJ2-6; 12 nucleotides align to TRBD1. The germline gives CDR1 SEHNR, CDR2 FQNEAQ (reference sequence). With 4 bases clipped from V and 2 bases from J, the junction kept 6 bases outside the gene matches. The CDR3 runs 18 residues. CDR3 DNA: TGTGCCAGCAGCTACGGGACAGGGGGCTTTGCTGGGGCCAACGTCCTGACTTTC. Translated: CASSYGTGGFAGANVLTF. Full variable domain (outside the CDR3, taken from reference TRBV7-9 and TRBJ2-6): DTGVSQNPRHKITKRGQNVTFRCDPISEHNRLYWYRQTLGQGPEFLTYFQNEAQLEKSRLLSDRFSAERPKGSFSTLEIQRTEQGDSAMYLCASSYGTGGFAGANVLTFGAGSRLTVL.

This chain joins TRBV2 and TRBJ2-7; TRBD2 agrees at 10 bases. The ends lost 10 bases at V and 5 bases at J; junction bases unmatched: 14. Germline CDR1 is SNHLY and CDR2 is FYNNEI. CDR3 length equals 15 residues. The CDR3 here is CANNPQAGGPHEQYF. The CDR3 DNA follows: TGTGCCAACAACCCTCAAGCGGGAGGGCCCCACGAGCAGTACTTC.

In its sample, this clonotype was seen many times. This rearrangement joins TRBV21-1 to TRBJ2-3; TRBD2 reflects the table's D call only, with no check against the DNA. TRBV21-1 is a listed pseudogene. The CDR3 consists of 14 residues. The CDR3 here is CASSPFGTTDTQYF. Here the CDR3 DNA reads TGTGCCAGCAGCCCTTTCGGGACTACAGATACGCAGTATTTT.

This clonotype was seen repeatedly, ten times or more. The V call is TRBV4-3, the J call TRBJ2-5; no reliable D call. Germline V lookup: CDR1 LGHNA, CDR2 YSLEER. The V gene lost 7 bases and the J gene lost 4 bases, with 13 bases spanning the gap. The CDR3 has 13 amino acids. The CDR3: CASTLSLGETQYF. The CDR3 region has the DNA TGCGCCAGCACCCTAAGTCTTGGAGAGACCCAGTACTTC.

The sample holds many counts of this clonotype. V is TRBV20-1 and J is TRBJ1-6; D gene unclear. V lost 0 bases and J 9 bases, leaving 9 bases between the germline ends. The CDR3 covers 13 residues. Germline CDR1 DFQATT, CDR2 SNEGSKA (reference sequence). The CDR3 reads CSARDVRGSPLHF. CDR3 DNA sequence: TGCAGTGCTAGAGACGTTAGAGGTTCACCCCTCCACTTT.

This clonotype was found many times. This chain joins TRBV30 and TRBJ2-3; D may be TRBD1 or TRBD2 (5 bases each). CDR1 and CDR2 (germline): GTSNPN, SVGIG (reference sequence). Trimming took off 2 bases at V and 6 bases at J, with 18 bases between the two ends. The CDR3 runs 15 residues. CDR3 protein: CAWSFPDRDADTQYF. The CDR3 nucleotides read TGTGCCTGGAGTTTCCCGGATCGGGACGCTGATACGCAGTATTTT.

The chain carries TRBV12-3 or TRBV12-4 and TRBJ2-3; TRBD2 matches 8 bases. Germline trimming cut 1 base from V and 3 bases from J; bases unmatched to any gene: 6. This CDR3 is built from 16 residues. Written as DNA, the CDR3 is TGTGCCAGCAGTTTAGGTGCACTAGCGGAAACAGATACGCAGTATTTT. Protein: CASSLGALAETDTQYF.

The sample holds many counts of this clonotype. CDR3 sequence reads: CASSLARVSNQPQHF. The CDR3 nucleotides read TGTGCCAGCAGTTTAGCCAGGGTTAGCAATCAGCCCCAGCATTTT. This sequence joins TRBV27 and TRBJ1-5; maybe TRBD1 (5 bases). CDR1 MNHEY and CDR2 SMNVEV come from the germline V gene (reference sequence). The CDR3 runs to 15 residues. Trimming stripped 2 bases from V and 0 bases from J, with 8 bases between.

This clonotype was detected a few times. The CDR3 DNA reads as TGTGCCAGCAGCCAAGATTACGGGCAGCCCCAGCATTTT. It translates to CASSQDYGQPQHF. The chain links TRBV4-2 to TRBJ1-5; D not resolved. The V and J ends lost 0 bases and 7 bases respectively, with 7 bases between them. In germline, CDR1 is LGHNA, CDR2 YNFKEQ. The CDR3 is made up of 13 amino acids.

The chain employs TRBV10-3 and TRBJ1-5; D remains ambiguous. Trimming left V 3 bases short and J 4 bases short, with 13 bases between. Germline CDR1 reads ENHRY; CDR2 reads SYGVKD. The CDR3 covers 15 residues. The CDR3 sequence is CAISDFGEQNQPQHF. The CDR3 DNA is TGTGCCATCAGTGACTTCGGGGAGCAAAATCAGCCCCAGCATTTT.

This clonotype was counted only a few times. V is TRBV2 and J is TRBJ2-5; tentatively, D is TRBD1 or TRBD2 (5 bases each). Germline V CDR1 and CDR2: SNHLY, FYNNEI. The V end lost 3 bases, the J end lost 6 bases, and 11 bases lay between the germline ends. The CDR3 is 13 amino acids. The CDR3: CASSEGVRQTQYF. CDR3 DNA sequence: TGTGCCAGCAGTGAGGGGGTTAGGCAGACCCAGTACTTC.

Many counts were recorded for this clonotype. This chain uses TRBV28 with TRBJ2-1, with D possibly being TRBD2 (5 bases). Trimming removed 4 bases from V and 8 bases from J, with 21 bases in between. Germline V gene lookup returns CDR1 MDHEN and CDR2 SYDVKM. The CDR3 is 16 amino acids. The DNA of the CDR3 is TGTGCCAGCAGTTCCTTGACTATCCCCTCAGTGGATGAGCAGTTCTTC. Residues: CASSSLTIPSVDEQFF.

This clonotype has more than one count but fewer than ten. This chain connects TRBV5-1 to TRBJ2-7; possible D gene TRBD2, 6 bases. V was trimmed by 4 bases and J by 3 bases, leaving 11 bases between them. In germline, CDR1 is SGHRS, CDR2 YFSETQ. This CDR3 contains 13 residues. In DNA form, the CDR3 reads TGCGCCAGCAGCACGGGACTCAGCTACGAGCAGTACTTC. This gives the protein CASSTGLSYEQYF.

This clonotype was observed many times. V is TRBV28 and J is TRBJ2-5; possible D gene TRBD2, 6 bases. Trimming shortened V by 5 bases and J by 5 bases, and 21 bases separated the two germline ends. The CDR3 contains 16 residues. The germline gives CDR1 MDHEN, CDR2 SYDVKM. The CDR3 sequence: CASSRAGGLGGETQYF. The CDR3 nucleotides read TGTGCCAGCAGTAGGGCCGGTGGTCTAGGAGGGGAGACCCAGTACTTC.